This entry concerns a single TCR beta chain. The specificity of this receptor is unknown. A read error may account for a junction end that differs from germline. All donors were healthy Caucasians. The twin cohort comprised three pairs of female monozygotic twins, all aged roughly 18 to 30 years. Positive isolation kits from Invitrogen were used to isolate the CD4+ and CD8+ T cell populations. Receptors were amplified or captured by 5' RACE. TCRdb shows the sequencer as Illumina HiSeq 2000. A universal primer binding site was added through template switching, and the final cDNA carried a unique molecular identifier so that TCR cDNA molecules could be counted accurately. Specific primers in the conserved constant-segment region were used to synthesize first-strand cDNA for the TCR alpha and beta chains. Each cDNA library was double barcoded, with a SMART-Mk sample barcode plus Illumina barcodes, to control for contamination. TruSeq adapter sequences along with Illumina sample barcodes were introduced in two successive PCR steps. The Illumina HiSeq platform was used with custom primers to sequence TCR alpha and beta cDNA libraries. The authors processed their data as follows. MiGEC processed the raw reads to extract unique molecular identifiers, while MiXCR was used to determine the CDR3 positions. Recombination models were inferred per individual with the repgenHMM and IGoR tools using an EM algorithm. The tcR package in R was used for shared clonotype analysis, with sharing normalized by the product of cloneset sizes. To study raw recombination without the effects of thymic and clonal selection, out-of-frame nonproductive sequences were analyzed. TCRdb reanalyzed the raw reads on its own, using fastp at Q25 for trimming and MiXCR for clone calling, and kept in-frame beta chains. Each entry is one CDR3 protein sequence, shown with its most common DNA and genes. The V and J calls and clone size come from TCRdb's table, not from the authors' own analysis. The sample table records about 530,000 distinct CDR3 sequences; around 24% of these occur just once. In total, the top ten clones hold approximately 0.52% of the sample.

These data belong to a study of identical twins (dated by TCRdb to 2016 to 2017). In the study overall: TCR alpha and beta repertoires from monozygotic twins, unrelated adults of various ages and cord blood were deep-sequenced to test whether fetal clonotypes persist. Replicate twin experiments were performed at different times using different library preparation protocols to rule out contamination. The paper's findings and limits, for the study overall: In beta out-of-frame sequences, excess twin sharing was weaker, because having fewer shared sequences lowered the signal-to-noise ratio. Out-of-frame TCR alpha sequences shared between twins showed an excess of low generation-probability sequences compared with coincidental sharing between unrelated individuals. Recombination models systematically underestimated out-of-frame TCR alpha sharing in monozygotic twins but agreed with sharing between unrelated individuals. Because the same donors could not be followed over many years, the conclusions relied on cross-sectional statistical analysis. Fewer insertions were carried by abundant cord blood beta clonotypes, a similar but weaker trend appeared in young adult naive repertoires, and no such trend appeared in memory repertoires. Zero-insertion analyses could be partly confounded by invariant T cells such as MAIT and iNKT, although diverse VJ usage argued against such confounding for most clonotypes.

The CDR3, from cysteine to phenylalanine, totals 18 residues. Only CDR3 DNA is held: 54 bases, read in frame from base 1. CDR1 and CDR2 (LGHDT, YNNKEL) derive from the germline V gene (reference sequence). These data also featured in a second study, about yellow fever vaccine responses in identical twins. Reported in the second study: According to the authors, the vaccine-induced T cell response in identical twins seemed to be partly convergent and partly specific to each individual. The study precisely tracked vaccine-responding T cell clones in identical twins.

The sample taken for sequencing was CD4+ T cells sorted from blood. The receptor comes from a woman in her late teens or twenties in good health. The rearranged segments are TRBV3-1 and TRBJ2-6; the central 7 bases match TRBD1. CDR3 reads: CTSSFRQGNPSGANVLTF. DNA sequence: TGTACCAGCAGTTTCCGACAGGGCAATCCCTCTGGGGCCAACGTCCTGACTTTC.